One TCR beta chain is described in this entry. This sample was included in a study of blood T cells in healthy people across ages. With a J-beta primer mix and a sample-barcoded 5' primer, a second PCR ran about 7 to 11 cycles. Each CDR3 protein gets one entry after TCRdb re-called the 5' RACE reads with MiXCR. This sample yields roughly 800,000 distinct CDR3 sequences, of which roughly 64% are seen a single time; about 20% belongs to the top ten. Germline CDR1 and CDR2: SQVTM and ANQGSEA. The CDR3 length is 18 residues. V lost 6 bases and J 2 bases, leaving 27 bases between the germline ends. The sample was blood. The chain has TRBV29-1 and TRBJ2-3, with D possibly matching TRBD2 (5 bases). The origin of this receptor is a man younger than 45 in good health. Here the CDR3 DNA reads TGCAGCGTCCAAATCCGAGACTTCGGACTGGATATCACAGATACGCAGTATTTT. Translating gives CSVQIRDFGLDITDTQYF.